Listed here are 15 T cell receptor beta chains from one sample, sequenced in a study of kidney transplant recipient with SARS-CoV-2 infection. Via MiXCR, TCRdb re-called the reads, giving one row per CDR3 protein. The top ten clones hold roughly 7.3% of a sample with 200,000 to 300,000 distinct CDR3 sequences, under 35% of them seen once. This sample comprised a blood sample, obtained at baseline and between days 110 and 120 from a kidney transplant recipient. The receptors stem from a young adult male patient who had COVID-19 and was a kidney transplant recipient. Some T cells may originate from the graft donor.

Points on this clonotype: One base away lies a much larger clone, so this may be a sequencing read error. This sequence joins TRBV6-1 and TRBJ1-5; 12 bases match TRBD1. The CDR3 spans 17 residues. Germline V lookup: CDR1 MNHNS, CDR2 SASEGT. The CDR3: CAGRGRDRGPSGQPQHF. CDR3 coding DNA: TGTGCCGGCAGGGGGAGGGACAGGGGGCCTTCAGGGCAGCCCCAGCATTTT.

This clonotype has only a few counts. A much larger clone is a single base away; this may be a read error. The chain employs TRBV3-1 and TRBJ1-2, with D uncertain. The ends were cut back, 5 bases at V and 4 bases at J, with 23 bases in the middle. Germline values: CDR1 LGHDT, CDR2 YNNKEL (reference sequence). This CDR3 is built from 17 residues. CDR3 sequence reads: CASSLNHTLRKTYGYTF. CDR3 DNA: TGTGCCAGCAGCTTGAATCACACCCTTCGAAAGACCTATGGCTACACCTTC.

In its sample, this clonotype was seen many times. CDR3 bases: TGTGCAAGTCGCTCCCTTATCGGCGCGAGGGAGAATACTAATTCACCCCTCCACTTT. This translates into CASRSLIGARENTNSPLHF. The gene calls are TRBV12-2 and TRBJ1-6. TRBV12-2 is an annotated pseudogene. There are 19 residues in the CDR3.

In its sample, this clonotype was seen many times. The chain has TRBV19 and TRBJ2-2; D gene unclear. The CDR3 loop spans 14 amino acids. V lost 4 bases, J lost 1 base, and 7 bases lay in between. Germline V gene lookup returns CDR1 LNHDA and CDR2 SQIVND (reference sequence). CDR3 protein: CASSRQKNTGELFF. In DNA, the CDR3 is TGTGCCAGTAGTAGGCAGAAGAACACCGGGGAGCTGTTTTTT.

In regard to this clonotype: A clone one base away is much larger, so this may be a read error. No conserved phenylalanine or tryptophan is present at the end of the CDR3, so a read error is the likely explanation. The V gene is TRBV7-7, the J gene TRBJ1-2; D gene uncertain. Per the germline V gene, CDR1 is SSHAT and CDR2 is FNYEAQ (reference sequence). The CDR3 contains 17 residues. Trimming took 4 bases from V and 4 from J, leaving 22 bases between them. The CDR3 sequence is CASSSENKCRKTYGYTL. CDR3 bases: TGTGCCAGCAGCTCCGAGAATAAGTGCCGAAAGACCTATGGCTACACCCTC.

About this clonotype: A much bigger clone sits one base away, suggesting this may be a read error. CDR3 sequence: CTSSLRQGKFTYEQYF. DNA of the CDR3: TGTACCAGCAGCCTCAGACAGGGAAAGTTTACATACGAGCAGTACTTC. The genes are TRBV14 and TRBJ2-7; 7 bases map to TRBD1. CDR3 size: 16 residues. The V gene's germline CDR1 is SGHDN and CDR2 FVKESK.

This clonotype was seen many times. This chain connects TRBV6-5 to TRBJ2-1, with 10 bases matching TRBD2. CDR1 and CDR2 (germline): MNHEY, SVGAGI. Trimming at V came to 5 bases and at J to 1 base, leaving 2 bases not matched to a gene. The CDR3 is made up of 15 amino acids. CDR3 nucleotides: TGTGCCAGCAGTCTAGCGGGAGAATCCTACAATGAGCAGTTCTTC. It is translated as CASSLAGESYNEQFF.

The table lists this clonotype with many counts. The rearrangement joins TRBV19 to TRBJ1-1; no reliable D call. Trimming took 4 bases from V and 10 from J, leaving 13 bases between them. The CDR3 runs to 12 residues. In germline, CDR1 is LNHDA, CDR2 SQIVND (reference sequence). The CDR3 loop is CASSTERRGAFF. CDR3 DNA sequence: TGTGCCAGTAGTACAGAAAGGCGGGGAGCTTTCTTT.

In this sample, this clonotype turned up many times. This chain links TRBV4-2 with TRBJ1-5; 11 nucleotides align to TRBD1. The CDR3 is 17 residues long. The V gene end was trimmed by 0 bases and the J gene end by 7 bases; junction bases not matched to a gene: 8. Germline CDR1 reads LGHNA; CDR2 reads YNFKEQ. CDR3 nucleotide sequence: TGTGCCAGCAGCCAAGATGGGGACAGGGGGGGAGGCCAGCCCCAGCATTTT. This gives the protein CASSQDGDRGGGQPQHF.

This clonotype came up once. A much larger clone sits a single nucleotide away, making a read error possible. The gene calls are TRBV4-1 and TRBJ2-7; 12 nucleotides match TRBD1. This CDR3 has 15 amino acids. Germline values: CDR1 MGHRA, CDR2 YSYEKL. Here the CDR3 DNA reads TGCGCCAGCAGCCAAGGGGACAGGGGGCTCTACGAGCAGCACTTC. This sequence encodes CASSQGDRGLYEQHF.

This clonotype was counted many times. The chain employs TRBV6-1 and TRBJ1-2; no clear D. V was trimmed by 3 bases and J by 4 bases, leaving 21 bases between them. Germline CDR1 MNHNS, CDR2 SASEGT. CDR3 length equals 17 residues. The CDR3 loop reads CASSDKWECRKTYGYTF. The CDR3 DNA reads as TGTGCCAGCAGTGATAAGTGGGAATGTAGAAAGACCTATGGCTACACCTTC.

This clonotype was seen a single time. Being one base from a much bigger clone, this may be a read error. This CDR3 is missing its conserved last phenylalanine or tryptophan, likely due to a read error. The V and J genes are TRBV3-1 and TRBJ2-5; D is uncertain. Per the germline V gene, CDR1 is LGHDT and CDR2 is YNNKEL (reference sequence). This CDR3 is built from 12 residues. V dropped 7 bases and J dropped 5 bases, with 11 bases sitting between them. The CDR3 protein is CASISFSETQYL. CDR3 nucleotide sequence: TGTGCCAGCATTTCTTTCTCTGAGACCCAGTACCTC.

The gene calls are TRBV24-1 and TRBJ2-1, with D perhaps matching TRBD2 (6 bases). This CDR3 has 15 residues. The V gene lost 4 bases and the J gene lost 5 bases, with 14 bases spanning the gap. Germline CDR1 KGHDR, CDR2 SFDVKD. The DNA for the CDR3 is TGTGCCACCAGTGAAGGAGGGGTTGAGGACAATGAGCAGTTCTTC. Protein product: CATSEGGVEDNEQFF.

This clonotype occurred many times. The rearrangement links TRBV25-1 to TRBJ1-2, with D unclear. The CDR3 is 17 residues long. From germline, CDR1 is MGHDK and CDR2 SYGVNS. Trimming removed 4 bases from V and 4 bases from J, with 22 bases in between. This CDR3 is CASSAQIELGKTYGYTF. CDR3 coding DNA: TGTGCCAGCAGTGCTCAGATAGAACTGGGAAAGACCTATGGCTACACCTTC.

In this sample, this clonotype turned up a few times. A read error may be the cause here, since a much bigger clone is one base away. V gene TRBV5-1 combines with J gene TRBJ1-5, with D tentatively TRBD1 (6 bases). This CDR3 comprises 14 residues. Trimming removed 0 bases at V and 7 bases at J, with 11 bases between. Germline V lookup: CDR1 SGHRS, CDR2 YFSETQ. CDR3 in DNA: TGCGCCAGCAGCTTGGGCGGGGGCGGCCAGCCCCAGCATTTT. It codes for CASSLGGGGQPQHF.